These 27 T cell receptor beta chains share one sample of origin, sequenced in a study of T cells in Graves' hyperthyroidism and ophthalmopathy. RNA transcripts provided the source from which TCR beta CDR3 regions were amplified. Researchers ran a first-round RT-PCR on the TCR CDR3 using the HTBI primer set. One entry per CDR3 protein results from TCRdb running MiXCR on the multiplex PCR reads. This sample carries roughly 400,000 distinct CDR3 sequences, about 14% of them seen once, and the ten largest clones take 25% to 30%. Sequenced input: blood. Receptors originate from a man aged 45-65 years with Graves' ophthalmopathy.

This clonotype was counted at least ten times. The V call is TRBV11-1, the J call TRBJ2-1; 8 bases line up with TRBD2. The CDR3 loop spans 17 amino acids. J lost 0 bases, V lost 1 base, and 5 bases had no gene match. CDR1 SGHAT and CDR2 FQDESV come from the germline V gene (reference sequence). DNA of the CDR3: TGTGCCAGCAGCTTAGGGGACGCGGGGGGCTCCTACAATGAGCAGTTCTTC. Translation: CASSLGDAGGSYNEQFF.

This clonotype showed up just a few times. The chain joins TRBV12-3 or TRBV12-4 to TRBJ2-5; no clear D gene. V dropped 3 bases and J dropped 3 bases, with 8 bases sitting between them. The CDR3 runs 13 residues. CDR3: CASSFAQKETQYF. The CDR3 region has the DNA TGTGCCAGCAGTTTTGCACAGAAAGAGACCCAGTACTTC.

This clonotype was observed a few times. The chain uses TRBV6-1 and TRBJ2-5, with 11 bases matching TRBD2. V was pared by 2 bases and J by 4 bases, with 3 bases of the junction left unmatched. The germline gives CDR1 MNHNS, CDR2 SASEGT. The CDR3 runs 15 residues. For the CDR3, the DNA is TGTGCCAGCAGTGAATTAGCGGGAGGGCCAGAGACCCAGTACTTC. This translates into CASSELAGGPETQYF.

This clonotype was seen repeatedly, ten times or more. CDR3 residues: CASSSGREQFF. For the CDR3, the DNA is TGTGCCAGCAGCTCAGGGCGTGAGCAGTTCTTC. V and J are TRBV7-9 and TRBJ2-1, with D perhaps TRBD1 (5 bases). Per germline, CDR1 SEHNR and CDR2 FQNEAQ (reference sequence). This CDR3 is built from 11 residues. Trimming removed 4 bases at V and 9 bases at J, with 7 bases between.

The rearrangement uses TRBV29-1 and TRBJ2-3; D unresolved. This CDR3 region has 13 residues. V gave up 3 bases and J gave up 2 bases, with 9 bases separating them. In germline, CDR1 is SQVTM, CDR2 ANQGSEA. The CDR3 DNA sequence: TGCAGCGTTGATTTAGGTTTCACAGATACGCAGTATTTT. This encodes CSVDLGFTDTQYF.

The chain links TRBV5-4 to TRBJ2-2, with 8 bases fitting TRBD1. This CDR3 has 15 amino acids. The V gene's germline CDR1 is SGHNT and CDR2 YYREEE (reference sequence). Trimming took 4 bases from V and 7 from J; bases not matched to a gene: 9. The CDR3 is CASSGEQGAVGELFF. CDR3 coding DNA: TGTGCCAGCAGCGGGGAGCAGGGGGCGGTCGGGGAGCTGTTTTTT. The variable domain in full, completed from reference TRBV5-4 and TRBJ2-2, reads ETGVTQSPTHLIKTRGQQVTLRCSSQSGHNTVSWYQQALGQGPQFIFQYYREEENGRGNFPPRFSGLQFPNYSSELNVNALELDDSALYLCASSGEQGAVGELFFGEGSRLTVL.

This clonotype was seen repeatedly, ten times or more. The rearrangement links TRBV11-3 to TRBJ2-2, with D unresolved. Germline CDR1 reads SGHNT; CDR2 reads YENEEA. Trimming pared 3 bases from V and 2 bases from J, leaving 10 bases between. The CDR3 contains 15 residues. For the CDR3, the DNA is TGTGCCAGCAGCTTCGGATTCGGTAACACCGGGGAGCTGTTTTTT. It yields the protein CASSFGFGNTGELFF.

This clonotype was counted many times. The chain carries TRBV3-1 and TRBJ2-7; 10 nucleotides line up with TRBD2. Germline CDR1 and CDR2: LGHDT and YNNKEL (reference sequence). The CDR3 spans 16 residues. The V segment lost 4 bases and the J segment 9 bases; nucleotides outside the gene matches: 15. The chain's CDR3 is CASSPRPSGGGKAQYF. CDR3 bases: TGTGCCAGCAGCCCACGTCCTAGCGGGGGTGGAAAGGCGCAGTACTTC.

This clonotype was seen many times. V and J are TRBV3-1 and TRBJ1-6, with D hard to call. Trimming removed 0 bases at V and 4 bases at J, with 16 bases between. CDR1 LGHDT and CDR2 YNNKEL come from the germline V gene (reference sequence). The CDR3 runs 18 residues. The CDR3 sequence: CASSQEAWADHYNSPLHF. The DNA of the CDR3 is TGTGCCAGCAGCCAAGAAGCATGGGCCGACCATTATAATTCACCCCTCCACTTT.

The rearrangement uses TRBV25-1 and TRBJ1-1; 8 positions agree with TRBD1. V was clipped by 9 bases and J by 7 bases; unmatched bases: 10. Germline V gives CDR1 MGHDK, CDR2 SYGVNS. The CDR3 is 13 residues long. The CDR3 DNA reads as TGTGCCAGTTACCCAGGGGGCATGGGTGAAGCTTTCTTT. It encodes CASYPGGMGEAFF.

This clonotype was found many times. V and J are TRBV11-2 and TRBJ2-1, with D possibly TRBD2 on 7 matching bases. Trimming removed 1 base at V and 9 bases at J, with 13 bases between. The CDR3 sequence is 14 residues long. In germline, CDR1 is SGHAT, CDR2 FQNNGV. The CDR3: CASSLVLRGAEQFF. CDR3 coding DNA: TGTGCCAGCAGCTTAGTACTTCGGGGGGCTGAGCAGTTCTTC.

This clonotype was observed at least ten times. The chain employs TRBV5-1 and TRBJ2-5; tentatively, D is TRBD2 (6 bases). CDR1 and CDR2 (germline): SGHRS, YFSETQ. V lost 0 bases, J lost 1 base, and 7 bases lay in between. CDR3 length: 14 amino acids. The CDR3 bases are TGCGCCAGCAGCTTGGCGCGGGGCCAAGAGACCCAGTACTTC. Amino acid sequence: CASSLARGQETQYF.

This clonotype was picked up many times. The genes are TRBV12-3 or TRBV12-4 and TRBJ2-1; D is unresolved. V lost 4 bases and J lost 10, with 17 bases in between. The CDR3 length is 14 residues. The CDR3 loop reads CASSSDLIAKEQFF. Here the CDR3 DNA reads TGTGCCAGCAGTTCGGATCTTATAGCCAAAGAGCAGTTCTTC.

The sample holds many counts of this clonotype. The chain has TRBV7-8 and TRBJ1-6; TRBD1 is a possible D gene (6 bases). Trimming cost V 3 bases and J 5 bases, with 11 bases left between them. The length of the CDR3 is 15 residues. Germline assignment: CDR1 SGHVS and CDR2 FQNEAQ. The CDR3 here is CASSLGTRNNSPLHF. The CDR3 DNA follows: TGTGCCAGCAGCTTGGGGACACGAAATAATTCACCCCTCCACTTT.

The rearrangement links TRBV20-1 to TRBJ2-1; 9 nucleotides line up with TRBD2. Germline V gene sequence: CDR1 DFQATT, CDR2 SNEGSKA (reference sequence). V dropped 3 bases and J dropped 6; count of bases not matched to a gene: 9. CDR3 length: 15 amino acids. CDR3 amino acids: CSASKGTSISNEQFF. DNA for the CDR3: TGCAGTGCTAGCAAAGGGACTAGCATCAGCAATGAGCAGTTCTTC.

This clonotype was counted ten times or more. CDR3: CASSSVNGPPTDTQYF. In DNA form, the CDR3 reads TGTGCCAGCAGTTCCGTGAACGGACCACCCACAGATACGCAGTATTTT. The chain joins TRBV6-1 to TRBJ2-3; the D is unclear. The CDR3 extends over 16 amino acids. Germline V gene data show CDR1 as MNHNS and CDR2 as SASEGT. V was clipped by 5 bases and J by 2 bases, with 17 bases between them.

Ten or more counts support this clonotype. The chain recombines TRBV11-1 with TRBJ2-7; TRBD2 aligns across 9 bases. The CDR3 has 15 residues. Germline lookup yields CDR1 SGHAT and CDR2 FQDESV (reference sequence). The V and J ends lost 7 bases and 5 bases, in that order; junction bases with no gene match: 12. The CDR3 sequence is CASTEISGGSDEQYF. CDR3 in DNA: TGTGCCAGCACCGAGATTAGCGGGGGAAGCGACGAGCAGTACTTC.

This clonotype was observed at least ten times. CDR3 in DNA: TGTGCCAGCAGTGGGCGGAAAGGGGGACAGCCCCAGCATTTT. Protein sequence: CASSGRKGGQPQHF. The rearrangement links TRBV12-3 or TRBV12-4 to TRBJ1-5; a weak D match, TRBD1 (6 bases). The CDR3 totals 14 residues. V was shortened by 5 bases and J by 7 bases, with 15 bases between the two germline ends.

This clonotype came up many times. The gene calls are TRBV2 and TRBJ2-1; 9 bases agree with TRBD2. The CDR3 has 13 residues. Germline CDR1 SNHLY, CDR2 FYNNEI. Germline trimming cut 8 bases from V and 5 bases from J; bases unmatched to any gene: 4. The CDR3 here is CASEREVHNEQFF. In DNA, the CDR3 is TGTGCCAGCGAGCGGGAGGTTCACAATGAGCAGTTCTTC.

This chain's CDR3 is CASSLQGVAFF. The CDR3 bases are TGTGCCAGCAGCTTACAGGGGGTAGCTTTCTTT. The chain recombines TRBV5-8 with TRBJ1-1; 8 nucleotides align to TRBD1. Unmatched junction bases numbered 1, after V lost 2 bases and J lost 10 bases. In germline, CDR1 is SGHTS, CDR2 YDEGEE. The CDR3 runs to 11 residues.

This clonotype appeared many times. The chain joins TRBV2 to TRBJ2-4; D possibly uses TRBD1 or TRBD2 (5 bases each). CDR3 length: 15 residues. Germline CDR1 SNHLY, CDR2 FYNNEI. The V end was cut by 4 bases, the J end by 7 bases, with 17 bases between. CDR3 region: CASSVAGSGGNIQYF. In nucleotides, the CDR3 is TGTGCCAGCAGTGTCGCAGGGTCCGGAGGTAACATTCAGTACTTC.

The sample holds many counts of this clonotype. The chain links TRBV3-1 to TRBJ2-1; 7 nucleotides align to TRBD2. Germline trimming cut 1 base from V and 2 bases from J; bases unmatched to any gene: 8. CDR3 length equals 17 residues. Looked up from germline, CDR1 is LGHDT and CDR2 is YNNKEL (reference sequence). The chain's CDR3 is CASSQASSGITYNEQFF. The DNA of the CDR3 is TGTGCCAGCAGCCAAGCCTCCAGCGGGATTACCTACAATGAGCAGTTCTTC.

This clonotype has a handful of counts. V is TRBV6-5 and J is TRBJ2-1; TRBD2 matches 9 bases. The CDR3 runs to 15 residues. The trim removed 2 bases at V and 5 bases at J, leaving 4 bases unmatched. CDR1 and CDR2 (germline): MNHEY, SVGAGI. CDR3 sequence (DNA): TGTGCCAGCAGTTACAATGTAGCGGGAGACAATGAGCAGTTCTTC. Translation: CASSYNVAGDNEQFF.

CDR3 bases: TGTGCCAGCAGAAGGGGTATTTCCTACGAGCAGTACTTC. It is translated as CASRRGISYEQYF. This rearrangement joins TRBV6-2 or TRBV6-3 to TRBJ2-7; a weak D match, TRBD1 (5 bases). Trimming pared 6 bases from V and 1 base from J, leaving 10 bases between. Germline values: CDR1 MNHEY, CDR2 SVGEGT. The CDR3 length is 13 residues.

The table lists this clonotype with many counts. The rearrangement uses TRBV5-6 and TRBJ1-1, with TRBD1 identical over 10 bases. The CDR3 is 15 amino acids. CDR1 and CDR2 from the germline V gene are SGHDT and YYEEEE. J was trimmed by 4 bases and V by 4 bases; bases with no gene match: 7. CDR3 region: CASSMTGGRITEAFF. The CDR3 DNA reads as TGTGCCAGCAGCATGACAGGGGGCAGAATCACTGAAGCTTTCTTT.

This clonotype came up a few times. The chain employs TRBV6-1 and TRBJ2-1; 9 nucleotides agree with TRBD1. The V segment lost 6 bases and the J segment 8 bases; nucleotides outside the gene matches: 8. Germline V gene lookup returns CDR1 MNHNS and CDR2 SASEGT. CDR3 length: 14 residues. The CDR3 region is CASRTGTGIYEQFF. CDR3 sequence (DNA): TGTGCCAGCAGGACCGGGACAGGGATTTATGAGCAGTTCTTC.

This clonotype was recorded many times. CDR3 region: CAWSGSSYNEQFF. The CDR3 DNA is TGTGCCTGGAGCGGGAGTTCCTACAATGAGCAGTTCTTC. The J gene is TRBJ2-1, the V gene TRBV30; weak D call: TRBD2 (6 bases). The CDR3 sequence is 13 residues long. The V end was cut by 3 bases, the J end by 1 base, with 7 bases between. Germline V gives CDR1 GTSNPN, CDR2 SVGIG (reference sequence).